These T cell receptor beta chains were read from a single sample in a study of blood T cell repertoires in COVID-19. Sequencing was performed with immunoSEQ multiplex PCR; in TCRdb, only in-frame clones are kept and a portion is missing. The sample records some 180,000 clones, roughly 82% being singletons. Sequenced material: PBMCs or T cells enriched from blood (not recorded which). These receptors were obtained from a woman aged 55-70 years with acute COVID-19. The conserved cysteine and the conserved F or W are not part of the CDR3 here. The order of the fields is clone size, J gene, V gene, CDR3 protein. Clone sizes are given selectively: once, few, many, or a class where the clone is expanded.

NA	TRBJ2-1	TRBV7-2	ASSQRTGGVYEQF
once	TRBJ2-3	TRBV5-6	ASSMGLAGFPDTQY
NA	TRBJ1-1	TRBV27	ASSWLQHRNTEAF
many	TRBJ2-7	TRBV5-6	ASSLGGSSYEQY
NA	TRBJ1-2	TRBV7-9	ASSLKLSGYT
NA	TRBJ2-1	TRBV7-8	ASSAILGSPYNEQF
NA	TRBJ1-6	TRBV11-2	ASSLDVVGGVPLH
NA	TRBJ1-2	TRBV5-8	ASSLAGQGFGGYT
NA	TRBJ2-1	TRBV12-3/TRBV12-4	ARERQGINEQF
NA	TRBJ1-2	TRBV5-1	ASSLRDRDSGGYT
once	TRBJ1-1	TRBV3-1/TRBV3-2	ASSQGETEAF
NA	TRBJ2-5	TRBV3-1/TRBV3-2	ASSPLRWGPRETQY
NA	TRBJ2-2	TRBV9	ASSVFGQGGGELF
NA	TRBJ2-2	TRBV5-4	ASSSGTSYGELF
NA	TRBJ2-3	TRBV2	ASSPRARADTQY
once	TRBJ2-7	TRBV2	ASSEAVQVYEQY
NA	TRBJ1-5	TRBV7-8	ASSLLHGAYQPQH
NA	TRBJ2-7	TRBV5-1	ASSWGPLSWEGTYEQY
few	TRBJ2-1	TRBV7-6	ASTLTSAYNEQF
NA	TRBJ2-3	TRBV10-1	ASTPSLGTDTQY
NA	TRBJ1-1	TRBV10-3	AIMGTTNTEAF
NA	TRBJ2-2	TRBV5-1	ASSLRGGNTGELF
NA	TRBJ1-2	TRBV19	ASSPRQGSGYT
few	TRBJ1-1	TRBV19	ASSTDIQRTEAF
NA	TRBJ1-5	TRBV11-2	ASSHLNQPQH
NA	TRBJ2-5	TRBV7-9	ASSLRQGGRETQY
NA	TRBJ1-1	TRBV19	ASMVGGPNTEAF
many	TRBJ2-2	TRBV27	ASSLRTGVAGELF